This TCR beta chain is from a study of CD8 T cells in ankylosing spondylitis. CDR1 and CDR2 from the germline V gene are MNHEY and SVGEGT. The trim removed 6 bases at V and 2 bases at J, leaving 11 bases unmatched. This CDR3 has 18 amino acids. Findings and caveats of the study: Reportedly, matched ankylosing spondylitis synovial fluid was significantly enriched for disease-linked clones. Disease-linked clones bore a CD8+ phenotype, appearing relatively rarely in peripheral blood.

The sample holds many counts of this clonotype. No antigen is known for it. In TCRdb, the 5' RACE reads were re-called with MiXCR into one record per CDR3 protein. Of 40,000 or so distinct CDR3 sequences listed, about 9.4% are singletons. The sequence was obtained from a male donor with ankylosing spondylitis or in good health (not recorded which). V and J are TRBV6-2 or TRBV6-3 and TRBJ2-1; 12 positions match TRBD2. Sequenced sample: blood, either unsorted or a sorted T cell fraction (not recorded which). This chain's CDR3 is CASSLVTLAGGTYNEQFF. CDR3 nucleotide sequence: TGTGCCAGCAGCCTCGTGACGCTAGCGGGAGGGACCTACAATGAGCAGTTCTTC.